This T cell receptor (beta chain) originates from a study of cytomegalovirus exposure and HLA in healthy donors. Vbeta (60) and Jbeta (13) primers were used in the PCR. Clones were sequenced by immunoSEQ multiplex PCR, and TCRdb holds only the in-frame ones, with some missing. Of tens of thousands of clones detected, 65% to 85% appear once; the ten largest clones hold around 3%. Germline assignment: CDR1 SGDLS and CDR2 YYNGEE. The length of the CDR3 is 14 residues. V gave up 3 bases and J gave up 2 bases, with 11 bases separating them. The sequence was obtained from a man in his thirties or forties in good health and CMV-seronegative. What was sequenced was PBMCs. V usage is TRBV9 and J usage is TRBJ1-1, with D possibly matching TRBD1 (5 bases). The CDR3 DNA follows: TGTGCCAGCAGCGAGACAGTTTACAACACTGAAGCTTTCTTT. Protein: CASSETVYNTEAFF.